This T cell receptor beta chain was identified in a study of cytomegalovirus exposure and HLA in healthy donors. Study results and limitations: There were some public TCRs occurring in many donors, but most TCR sequences were rare.

13 Jbeta primers and 60 Vbeta primers were used for the PCR. The protocol was immunoSEQ multiplex PCR, while the TCRdb copy is restricted to in-frame clones and leaves out a portion. The data hold 45,000 to 65,000 clones, with 77% observed a single time. V was cut by 4 bases and J by 9 bases, with 19 bases left in between. From germline, CDR1 is SGHTA and CDR2 FQGNSA. The CDR3 has 15 amino acids. In regard to this clone: Its antigen is not identified.

Sample: PBMCs. The TCR was taken from a woman aged 35 to 49 in good health and CMV-seropositive. The J gene is TRBJ2-1, the V gene TRBV7-2, with D perhaps TRBD2 (5 bases). The CDR3 bases are TGTGCCAGCAGCTCCTCACTAGTACGGCGTGTTGAGCAGTTCTTC. This sequence encodes CASSSSLVRRVEQFF.